This T cell receptor beta chain was sequenced in a study of T cell changes during pregnancy in multiple sclerosis. TCRdb's copy holds only in-frame clones and misses some; the assay was immunoSEQ multiplex PCR. Here the sample spans around 54,000 clones, 80% to 95% being singletons. This clone was seen just once. Germline V gene lookup returns CDR1 GTSNPN and CDR2 SVGIG (reference sequence). The V and J ends lost 0 bases and 5 bases, in that order; junction bases with no gene match: 8. The CDR3 consists of 16 residues. Sample: CD4+ T cells from peripheral blood mononuclear cells, taken after pregnancy. This clonotype originated in a female donor in good health, enrolled as a control in a pregnancy study. The V and J genes are TRBV30 and TRBJ2-3; 10 positions match TRBD2. CDR3 DNA sequence: TGTGCCTGGAGTGTACACAGCGGGGGGGCCGGAGATACGCAGTATTTT. As protein: CAWSVHSGGAGDTQYF.